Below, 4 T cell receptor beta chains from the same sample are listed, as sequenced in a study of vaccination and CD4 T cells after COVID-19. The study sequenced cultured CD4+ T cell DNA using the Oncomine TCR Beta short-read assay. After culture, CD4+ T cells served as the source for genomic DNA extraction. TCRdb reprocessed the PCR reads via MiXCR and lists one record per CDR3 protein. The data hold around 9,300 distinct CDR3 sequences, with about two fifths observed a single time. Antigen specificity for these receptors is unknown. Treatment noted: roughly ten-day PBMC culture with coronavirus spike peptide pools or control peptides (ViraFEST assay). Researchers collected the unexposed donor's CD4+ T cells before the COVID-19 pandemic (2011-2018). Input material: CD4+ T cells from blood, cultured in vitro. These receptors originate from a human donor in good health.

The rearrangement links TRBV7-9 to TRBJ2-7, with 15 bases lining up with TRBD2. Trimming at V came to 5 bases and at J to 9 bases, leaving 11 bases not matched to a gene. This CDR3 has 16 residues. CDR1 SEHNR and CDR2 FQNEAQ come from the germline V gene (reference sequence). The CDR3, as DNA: TGTGCCAGCAGCCCGACGGGGACTAGCGGGAGGTTCGTGCAGTACTTC. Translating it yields CASSPTGTSGRFVQYF. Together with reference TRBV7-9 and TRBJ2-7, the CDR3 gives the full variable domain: DTGVSQNPRHKITKRGQNVTFRCDPISEHNRLYWYRQTLGQGPEFLTYFQNEAQLEKSRLLSDRFSAERPKGSFSTLEIQRTEQGDSAMYLCASSPTGTSGRFVQYFGPGTRLTVT.

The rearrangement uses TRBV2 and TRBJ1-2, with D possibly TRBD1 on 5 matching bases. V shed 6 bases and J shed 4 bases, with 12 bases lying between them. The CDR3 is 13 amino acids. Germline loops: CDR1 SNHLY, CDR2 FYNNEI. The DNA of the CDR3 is TGTGCCAGCAGGGGACCTCTCGCCTATGGCTACACCTTC. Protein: CASRGPLAYGYTF.

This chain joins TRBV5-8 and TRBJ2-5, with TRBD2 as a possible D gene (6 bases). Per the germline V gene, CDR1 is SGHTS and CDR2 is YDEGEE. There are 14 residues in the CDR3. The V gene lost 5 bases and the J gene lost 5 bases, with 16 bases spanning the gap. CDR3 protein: CASSYDGSWETQYF. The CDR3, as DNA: TGTGCCAGCAGTTATGACGGGAGTTGGGAGACCCAGTACTTC. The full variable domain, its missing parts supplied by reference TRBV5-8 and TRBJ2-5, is EAGVTQSPTHLIKTRGQQATLRCSPISGHTSVYWYQQALGLGLQFLLWYDEGEERNRGNFPPRFSGRQFPNYSSELNVNALELEDSALYLCASSYDGSWETQYFGPGTRLLVL.

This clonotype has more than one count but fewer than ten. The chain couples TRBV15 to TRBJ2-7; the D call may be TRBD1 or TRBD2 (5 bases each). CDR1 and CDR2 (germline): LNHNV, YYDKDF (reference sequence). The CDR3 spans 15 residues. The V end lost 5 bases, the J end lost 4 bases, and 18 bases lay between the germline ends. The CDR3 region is CATSPLGGALYEQYF. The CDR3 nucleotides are TGTGCCACCAGCCCACTTGGGGGTGCCCTTTACGAGCAGTACTTC.